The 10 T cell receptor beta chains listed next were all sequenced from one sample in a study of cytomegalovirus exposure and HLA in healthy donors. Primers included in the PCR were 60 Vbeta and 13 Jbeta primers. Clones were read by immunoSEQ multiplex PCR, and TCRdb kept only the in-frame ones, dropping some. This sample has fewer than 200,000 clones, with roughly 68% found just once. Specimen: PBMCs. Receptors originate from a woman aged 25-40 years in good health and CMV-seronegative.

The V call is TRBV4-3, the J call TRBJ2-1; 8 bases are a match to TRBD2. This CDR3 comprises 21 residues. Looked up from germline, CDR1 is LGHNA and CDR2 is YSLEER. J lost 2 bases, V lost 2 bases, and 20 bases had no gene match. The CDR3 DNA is TGCGCCAGCAGCCAAAACCGTCTGAATATAGCGGGAAACGCTGCCTACAATGAGCAGTTCTTC. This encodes CASSQNRLNIAGNAAYNEQFF.

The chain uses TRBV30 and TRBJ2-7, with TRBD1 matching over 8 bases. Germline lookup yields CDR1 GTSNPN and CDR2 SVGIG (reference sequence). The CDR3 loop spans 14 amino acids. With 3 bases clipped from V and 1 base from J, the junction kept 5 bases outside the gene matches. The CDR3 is CAWSGTGPSYEQYF. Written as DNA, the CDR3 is TGTGCCTGGAGCGGGACAGGTCCGTCCTACGAGCAGTACTTC. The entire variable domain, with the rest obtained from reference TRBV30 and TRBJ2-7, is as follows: SQTIHQWPATLVQPVGSPLSLECTVEGTSNPNLYWYRQAAGRGLQLLFYSVGIGQISSEVPQNLSASRPQDRQFILSSKKLLLSDSGFYLCAWSGTGPSYEQYFGPGTRLTVT.

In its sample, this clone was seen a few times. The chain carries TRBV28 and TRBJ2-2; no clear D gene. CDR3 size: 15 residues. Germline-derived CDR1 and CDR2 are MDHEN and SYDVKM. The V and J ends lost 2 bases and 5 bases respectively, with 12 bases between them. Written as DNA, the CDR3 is TGTGCCAGCAGTTTAAAGCGCTTATGGACCGGGGAGCTGTTTTTT. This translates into CASSLKRLWTGELFF.

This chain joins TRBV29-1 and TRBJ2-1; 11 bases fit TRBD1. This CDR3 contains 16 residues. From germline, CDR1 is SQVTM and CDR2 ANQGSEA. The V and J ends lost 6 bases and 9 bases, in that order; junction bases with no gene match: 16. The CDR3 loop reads CSVTRTGGDTWSEQFF. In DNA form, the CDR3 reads TGCAGCGTAACGAGGACAGGGGGCGATACGTGGAGTGAGCAGTTCTTC.

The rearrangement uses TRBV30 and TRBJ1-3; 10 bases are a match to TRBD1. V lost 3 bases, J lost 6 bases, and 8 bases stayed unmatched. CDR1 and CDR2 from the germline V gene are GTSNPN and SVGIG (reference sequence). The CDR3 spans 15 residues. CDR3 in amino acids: CAWSAGTGETNTIYF. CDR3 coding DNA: TGTGCCTGGAGCGCCGGGACAGGGGAAACAAACACCATATATTTT.

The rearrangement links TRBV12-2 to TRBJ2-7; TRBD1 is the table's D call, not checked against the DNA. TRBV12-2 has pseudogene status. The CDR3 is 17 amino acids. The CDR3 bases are TGTGCAAGTCGCTTAGAGTCCCGGGACAGGATCCATGGCGAGCAGTACTTC. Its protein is CASRLESRDRIHGEQYF.

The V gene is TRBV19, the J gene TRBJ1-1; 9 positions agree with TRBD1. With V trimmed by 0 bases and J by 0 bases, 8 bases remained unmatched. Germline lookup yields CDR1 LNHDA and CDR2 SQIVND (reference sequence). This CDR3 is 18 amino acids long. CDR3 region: CASSIDLLGTGMNTEAFF. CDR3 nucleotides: TGTGCCAGTAGTATAGATCTTTTGGGGACAGGGATGAACACTGAAGCTTTCTTT.

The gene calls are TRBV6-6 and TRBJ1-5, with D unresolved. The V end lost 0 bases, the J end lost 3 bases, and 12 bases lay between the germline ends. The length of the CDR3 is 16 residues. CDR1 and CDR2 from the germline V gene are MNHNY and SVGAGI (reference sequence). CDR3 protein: CASSYSAVPNNQPQHF. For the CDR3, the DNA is TGTGCCAGCAGTTACTCGGCCGTGCCAAACAATCAGCCCCAGCATTTT.

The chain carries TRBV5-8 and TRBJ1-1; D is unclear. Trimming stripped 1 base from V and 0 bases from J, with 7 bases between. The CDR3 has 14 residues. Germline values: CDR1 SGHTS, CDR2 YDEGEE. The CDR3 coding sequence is TGTGCCAGCAGCTTGCGGGGTCTGAACACTGAAGCTTTCTTT. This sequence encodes CASSLRGLNTEAFF.

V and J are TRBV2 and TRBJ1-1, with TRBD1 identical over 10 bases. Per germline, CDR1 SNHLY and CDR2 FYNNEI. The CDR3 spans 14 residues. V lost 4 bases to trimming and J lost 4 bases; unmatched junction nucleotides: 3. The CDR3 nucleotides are TGTGCCAGCAGTGCCGGGACAGGGGCCACTGAAGCTTTCTTT. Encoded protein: CASSAGTGATEAFF.